The clone carrying this T cell receptor beta chain appeared once. What it binds is unknown. The data stem from a study of a mutant IDH1 vaccine in newly diagnosed glioma. Across the whole study: Following radiotherapy alone, or alongside temozolomide cycles, vaccination was started after an interval of 4-6 weeks. Standard pretreatment was either radiotherapy, temozolomide, or, for most, radiochemotherapy with temozolomide. Study-level results: Detectable vaccine-induced immune responses arose in around 95% of patients.

The CDR3 runs 13 residues. The V gene's germline CDR1 is SGHDT and CDR2 YYEEEE. V was pared by 7 bases and J by 5 bases, with 12 bases between. Method: immunoSEQ multiplex PCR; TCRdb's copy keeps in-frame clones and lacks some. The repertoire has about 38,000 clones, around 78% of them found once; the top ten carry less than 6.5%. Time point indicated: week 5, during vaccination. Every single dose of the vaccine, 300 ug of mutant IDH1 20-mer peptide, came with topical imiquimod. The sequence was obtained from a man in his forties or fifties with glioma. V and J are TRBV5-6 and TRBJ2-2; D is ambiguous. This sample comprised PBMCs, obtained from a glioma patient whose treatment included an IDH1 peptide vaccine. CDR3 DNA sequence: TGTGCCAGCCTGGAGATGGGGACCGGGGAGCTGTTTTTT. Protein: CASLEMGTGELFF.